Each of the 9 T cell receptor beta chains below was sequenced from the same sample in a study of T cell responses to AZD1222 COVID-19 vaccine. Measured with immunoSEQ multiplex PCR; TCRdb has only the in-frame clones, and not every one. This repertoire shows about 180,000 clones, around 88% found once; its top ten account for 6% to 8.5%. The sequencing used peripheral blood, collected on day 0 of AZD1222 vaccination. These receptors originate from an adult in good health.

CDR3 sequence: CASSSGGMNGYTF. The DNA for the CDR3 is TGTGCCAGCAGTTCAGGGGGAATGAACGGCTACACCTTC. The genes are TRBV12-3 or TRBV12-4 and TRBJ1-2; 7 nucleotides line up with TRBD1. The CDR3 extends over 13 amino acids. V shed 4 bases and J 8 bases; nucleotides not matched to a gene: 7.

This chain links TRBV18 with TRBJ2-3; the D is unclear. Germline V gene sequence: CDR1 KGHSH, CDR2 LQKENI. The CDR3 totals 12 residues. V was trimmed by 3 bases and J by 5 bases, leaving 6 bases between them. The CDR3: CASSPGRDTQYF. Written as DNA, the CDR3 is TGTGCCAGCTCACCCGGTAGAGATACGCAGTATTTT.

The chain is built from TRBV18 and TRBJ2-2; 9 bases fit TRBD1. Germline loops: CDR1 KGHSH, CDR2 LQKENI. V lost 2 bases and J lost 5; bases outside the gene matches: 3. This CDR3 has 15 residues. CDR3 region: CASSPGQGLTGELFF. Written as DNA, the CDR3 is TGTGCCAGCTCACCAGGACAGGGGTTGACCGGGGAGCTGTTTTTT.

This clone was observed a handful of times. This chain joins TRBV7-3 and TRBJ2-2, with D possibly TRBD1 on 6 matching bases. Looked up from germline, CDR1 is SGHTA and CDR2 is FQGTGA. V was shortened by 6 bases and J by 3 bases, with 11 bases between the two germline ends. The CDR3 has 14 amino acids. CDR3 DNA sequence: TGTGCCAGCAGACAGGGATACTACACCGGGGAGCTGTTTTTT. The encoded protein is CASRQGYYTGELFF.

The rearrangement links TRBV6-5 to TRBJ1-1; D is unresolved. V was trimmed by 2 bases and J by 2 bases, leaving 9 bases between them. This CDR3 spans 14 amino acids. Germline V lookup: CDR1 MNHEY, CDR2 SVGAGI. As DNA, the CDR3 is TGTGCCAGCAGTTACGCCGGACCTAACACTGAAGCTTTCTTT. Its translation is CASSYAGPNTEAFF.

This clone was counted only a few times. This rearrangement joins TRBV5-5 to TRBJ2-5; 7 nucleotides match TRBD1. CDR1 is SGHKS and CDR2 is YYEKEE in the germline V gene (reference sequence). The V gene end was trimmed by 3 bases and the J gene end by 8 bases; junction bases not matched to a gene: 13. The CDR3 length is 15 residues. CDR3 DNA sequence: TGTGCCAGCAGCTCGGACAGGCCTCCCGTGGAAACCCAGTACTTC. Encoded protein: CASSSDRPPVETQYF.

The gene calls are TRBV28 and TRBJ1-5, with D maybe TRBD1 (6 bases). With 6 bases removed from V and 6 bases from J, the gap between germline ends came to 15 bases. CDR3 length: 14 residues. Germline CDR1 MDHEN, CDR2 SYDVKM. DNA of the CDR3: TGTGCCAGCAGCCCGCGACAGGAGGGTCAGCCCCAGCATTTT. It specifies CASSPRQEGQPQHF. The full variable domain, with the rest looked up from reference TRBV28 and TRBJ1-5, is DVKVTQSSRYLVKRTGEKVFLECVQDMDHENMFWYRQDPGLGLRLIYFSYDVKMKEKGDIPEGYSVSREKKERFSLILESASTNQTSMYLCASSPRQEGQPQHFGDGTRLSIL.

The chain recombines TRBV27 with TRBJ2-5; 8 nucleotides align to TRBD2. CDR1 and CDR2 (germline): MNHEY, SMNVEV (reference sequence). Trimming took 2 bases from V and 5 from J; bases not matched to a gene: 10. CDR3 length: 16 residues. The CDR3 nucleotides are TGTGCCAGCAGTTTAAGATACAGCGGGGGAGGGGAGACCCAGTACTTC. Protein sequence: CASSLRYSGGGETQYF.

The chain combines TRBV4-1 with TRBJ1-3, with TRBD1 matching 10 bases. V gave up 4 bases and J gave up 4 bases; unmatched junction bases: 7. Germline-derived CDR1 and CDR2 are MGHRA and YSYEKL. CDR3 length: 16 residues. CDR3 sequence (DNA): TGCGCCAGCAGCCGTGGACAGGGGGAAATCGGAAACACCATATATTTT. Protein: CASSRGQGEIGNTIYF.